What follows are 14 T cell receptor beta chains derived from one specimen sequenced in a study of blood T cell repertoires in COVID-19 (dated by TCRdb to the early 2020s). The library was produced with the immunoSEQ multiplex PCR assay. Imported from immuneACCESS, the table was reduced by TCRdb to in-frame sequences with V and J called. These copies leave out some clones; in studies compared against another copy, an unresolved V gene accounts for under half, and the cause of the remainder is not known. The sample table records some 360,000 clones; roughly nine tenths of these occur just once. Together, the top ten hold 3% to 4.5% of the sample. The specimen sequenced was peripheral blood. The receptors come from a woman aged 60 to 75 with COVID-19, enrolled during active disease.

This sequence joins TRBV28 and TRBJ2-7; tentatively, D is TRBD1 (5 bases). The CDR3 is 12 residues long. CDR1 is MDHEN, CDR2 SYDVKM, per germline. V lost 7 bases, J lost 5 bases, and 12 bases lay in between. CDR3 DNA: TGTGCCAGCACTCCCAACAGGAACGAGCAGTACTTC. Translating gives CASTPNRNEQYF.

Here the CDR3 DNA reads TGTGCCAGCAGTGAAAGGGGCAGGGGGAATGGCTACACCTTC. Translation: CASSERGRGNGYTF. J is TRBJ1-2 and V is TRBV25-1; 7 nucleotides match TRBD1. The J segment lost 6 bases and the V segment lost 2 bases, leaving 6 bases of the junction unmatched. CDR3 length: 14 amino acids. Germline CDR1 and CDR2: MGHDK and SYGVNS.

The V and J genes are TRBV19 and TRBJ2-4; 10 positions match TRBD2. The CDR3 consists of 16 residues. With V trimmed by 7 bases and J by 4 bases, 10 bases remained unmatched. In germline, CDR1 is LNHDA, CDR2 SQIVND (reference sequence). The CDR3 is CASTLRSGGGKNIQYF. CDR3 bases: TGTGCCAGTACTCTTCGGAGCGGGGGGGGAAAAAACATTCAGTACTTC.

V is TRBV30 and J is TRBJ1-1, with D possibly being TRBD1 (6 bases). The CDR3 is made up of 15 amino acids. Germline assignment: CDR1 GTSNPN and CDR2 SVGIG (reference sequence). V was clipped by 3 bases and J by 6 bases, with 20 bases between them. The DNA of the CDR3 is TGTGCCTGGAGCGGAACCGGGACAATGGGGGCTGAAGCTTTCTTT. It translates to CAWSGTGTMGAEAFF.

V is TRBV6-1 and J is TRBJ1-4; D ambiguous. The CDR3 totals 15 residues. V was cut by 2 bases and J by 5 bases, with 12 bases left in between. CDR1 is MNHNS and CDR2 is SASEGT in the germline V gene. For the CDR3, the DNA is TGTGCCAGCAGTGAACAGTCGGCCGGGAATGAAAAACTGTTTTTT. Translated: CASSEQSAGNEKLFF.

The chain employs TRBV30 and TRBJ1-2; D gene unclear. Deletions cut 3 bases from V and 2 bases from J, with 10 bases between. This CDR3 spans 13 amino acids. CDR1 and CDR2 from the germline V gene are GTSNPN and SVGIG (reference sequence). The CDR3 DNA is TGTGCCTGGAGGGGCAGTGGAAACTATGGCTACACCTTC. This sequence encodes CAWRGSGNYGYTF.

Here the CDR3 DNA reads TGTGCCAGCAGTTATGGGCGGGGGCAAGAGACCCAGTACTTC. Its translation: CASSYGRGQETQYF. This rearrangement joins TRBV6-2 or TRBV6-3 to TRBJ2-5, with 7 nucleotides matching TRBD2. V lost 3 bases to trimming and J lost 2 bases; unmatched junction nucleotides: 3. CDR3 length: 14 residues. Germline lookup yields CDR1 MNHEY and CDR2 SVGEGT.

As concerns this clone: Additional DNA sequences in this sample encode the identical CDR3. This rearrangement joins TRBV28 to TRBJ1-1; D is perhaps TRBD1 (5 bases). CDR3 length: 15 residues. V lost 4 bases to trimming and J lost 4 bases, with 16 bases between them. CDR1 and CDR2 (germline): MDHEN, SYDVKM. The CDR3 DNA sequence: TGTGCCAGCAGTTCCCCCGGGGGGAGGTCCACTGAAGCTTTCTTT. This encodes CASSSPGGRSTEAFF. Using reference TRBV28 and TRBJ1-1 for the parts outside the CDR3, the full variable domain is DVKVTQSSRYLVKRTGEKVFLECVQDMDHENMFWYRQDPGLGLRLIYFSYDVKMKEKGDIPEGYSVSREKKERFSLILESASTNQTSMYLCASSSPGGRSTEAFFGQGTRLTVV.

This chain links TRBV18 with TRBJ1-1, with D possibly matching TRBD1 (6 bases). CDR1 KGHSH and CDR2 LQKENI come from the germline V gene. V dropped 5 bases and J dropped 0 bases, with 10 bases sitting between them. The CDR3 spans 14 residues. The CDR3 loop reads CASSSQGLNTEAFF. For the CDR3, the DNA is TGTGCCAGCTCATCCCAGGGGTTGAACACTGAAGCTTTCTTT.

The CDR3: CASSDGRQGNQPQHF. In nucleotides, the CDR3 is TGTGCCAGCAGTGACGGGAGACAGGGAAATCAGCCCCAGCATTTT. The chain is built from TRBV6-4 and TRBJ1-5, with TRBD1 matching 7 bases. The length of the CDR3 is 15 residues. The V gene end was trimmed by 2 bases and the J gene end by 4 bases; junction bases not matched to a gene: 5. Per germline, CDR1 MRHNA and CDR2 SNTAGT.

CDR3 protein: CASSPLRQGVNEKLFF. The CDR3 nucleotides read TGTGCCAGCAGCCCGCTAAGACAGGGGGTTAATGAAAAACTGTTTTTT. This chain uses TRBV14 with TRBJ1-4; 9 bases line up with TRBD1. Germline V gives CDR1 SGHDN, CDR2 FVKESK. This CDR3 contains 16 residues. V lost 4 bases to trimming and J lost 4 bases; unmatched junction nucleotides: 7.

This clone was detected a few times. The chain uses TRBV2 and TRBJ1-2, with D perhaps matching TRBD1 (5 bases). Germline lookup yields CDR1 SNHLY and CDR2 FYNNEI. V was trimmed by 5 bases and J by 1 base, leaving 14 bases between them. This CDR3 region has 15 residues. This chain's CDR3 is CASSRDGRDNYGYTF. The CDR3 DNA is TGTGCCAGCAGTAGGGACGGGAGAGATAACTATGGCTACACCTTC.

This chain connects TRBV2 to TRBJ1-2; TRBD1 matches at 7 bases. The junction had 7 bases not matched to a gene; V was cut back by 7 bases and J by 8 bases. The CDR3 is made up of 12 amino acids. Germline V lookup: CDR1 SNHLY, CDR2 FYNNEI. CDR3 DNA: TGTGCCAGCACCCCTAACAGGGGAGGCTACACCTTC. This encodes CASTPNRGGYTF.

DNA of the CDR3: TGTGCCAGCAGTTACTCCCCAGGGGGCGAGCAGTACTTC. As protein: CASSYSPGGEQYF. The chain links TRBV6-5 to TRBJ2-7; 7 positions agree with TRBD1. The CDR3 covers 13 residues. CDR1 MNHEY and CDR2 SVGAGI come from the germline V gene. J lost 6 bases, V lost 0 bases, and 2 bases had no gene match.